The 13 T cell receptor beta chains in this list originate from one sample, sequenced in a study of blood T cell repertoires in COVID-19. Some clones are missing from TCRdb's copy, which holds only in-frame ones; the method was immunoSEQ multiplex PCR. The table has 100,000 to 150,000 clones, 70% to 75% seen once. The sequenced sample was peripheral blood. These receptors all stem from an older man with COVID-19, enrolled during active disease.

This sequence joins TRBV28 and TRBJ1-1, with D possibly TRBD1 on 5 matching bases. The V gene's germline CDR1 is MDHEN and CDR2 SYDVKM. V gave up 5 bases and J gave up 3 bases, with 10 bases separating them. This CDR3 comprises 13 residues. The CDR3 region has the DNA TGTGCCAGCAGTATTACAGGTCACACTGAAGCTTTCTTT. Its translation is CASSITGHTEAFF.

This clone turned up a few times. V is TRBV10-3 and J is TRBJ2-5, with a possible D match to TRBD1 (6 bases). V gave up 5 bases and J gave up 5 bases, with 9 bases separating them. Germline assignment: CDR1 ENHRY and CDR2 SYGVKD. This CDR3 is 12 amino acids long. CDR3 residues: CAISSGAETQYF. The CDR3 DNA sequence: TGTGCCATCAGTTCAGGGGCTGAGACCCAGTACTTC.

As DNA, the CDR3 is TGTGCCAGCAGTGTATCGGGGGACAGGGGGCGGGCAACTGAAGCTTTCTTT. Residues: CASSVSGDRGRATEAFF. The chain links TRBV2 to TRBJ1-1; 12 bases align to TRBD1. V lost 4 bases, J lost 5 bases, and 11 bases stayed unmatched. The CDR3 runs 17 residues. The germline CDR1 and CDR2 sequences are SNHLY and FYNNEI.

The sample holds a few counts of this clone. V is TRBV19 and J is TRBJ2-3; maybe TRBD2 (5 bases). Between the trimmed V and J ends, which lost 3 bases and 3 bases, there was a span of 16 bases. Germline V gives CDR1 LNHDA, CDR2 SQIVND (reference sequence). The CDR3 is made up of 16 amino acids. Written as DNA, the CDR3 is TGTGCCAGTAGTATTGGGTCGGAGCGGTCGACAGATACGCAGTATTTT. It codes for CASSIGSERSTDTQYF.

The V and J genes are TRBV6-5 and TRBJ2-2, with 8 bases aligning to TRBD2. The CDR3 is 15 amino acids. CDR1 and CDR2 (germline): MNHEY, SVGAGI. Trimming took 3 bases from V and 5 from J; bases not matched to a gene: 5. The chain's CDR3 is CASSYSGTITGELFF. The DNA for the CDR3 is TGTGCCAGCAGTTATAGCGGGACTATAACCGGGGAGCTGTTTTTT.

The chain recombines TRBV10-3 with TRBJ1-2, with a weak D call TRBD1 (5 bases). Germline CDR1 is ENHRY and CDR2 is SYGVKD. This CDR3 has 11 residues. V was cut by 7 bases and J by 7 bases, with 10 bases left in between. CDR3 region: CAIKFGAGYTF. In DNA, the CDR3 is TGTGCCATCAAATTTGGGGCTGGCTACACCTTC.

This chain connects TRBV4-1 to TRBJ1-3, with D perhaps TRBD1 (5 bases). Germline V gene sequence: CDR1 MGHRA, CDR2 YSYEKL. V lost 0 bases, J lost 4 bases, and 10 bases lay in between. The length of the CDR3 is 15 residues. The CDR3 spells CASSQDQGRGNTIYF. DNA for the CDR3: TGCGCCAGCAGCCAAGACCAGGGCAGAGGAAACACCATATATTTT.

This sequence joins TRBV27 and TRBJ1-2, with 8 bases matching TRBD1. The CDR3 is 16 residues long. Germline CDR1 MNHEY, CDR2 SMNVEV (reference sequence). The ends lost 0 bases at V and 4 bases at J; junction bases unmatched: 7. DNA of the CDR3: TGTGCCAGCAGTTTATCGGCGGGACAGGAAGTCTATGGCTACACCTTC. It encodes CASSLSAGQEVYGYTF.

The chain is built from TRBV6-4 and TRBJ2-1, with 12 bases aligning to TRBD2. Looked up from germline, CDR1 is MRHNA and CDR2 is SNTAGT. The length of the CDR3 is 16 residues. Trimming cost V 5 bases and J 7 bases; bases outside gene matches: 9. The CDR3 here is CASSRLAGGPDNEQFF. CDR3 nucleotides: TGTGCCAGCAGTCGTCTAGCGGGAGGGCCAGATAATGAGCAGTTCTTC.

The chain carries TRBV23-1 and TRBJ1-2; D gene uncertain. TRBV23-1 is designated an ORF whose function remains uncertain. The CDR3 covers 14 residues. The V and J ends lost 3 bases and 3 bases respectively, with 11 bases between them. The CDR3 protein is CASSHPTRYYGYTF. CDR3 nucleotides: TGCGCCAGCAGTCACCCGACAAGGTACTATGGCTACACCTTC.

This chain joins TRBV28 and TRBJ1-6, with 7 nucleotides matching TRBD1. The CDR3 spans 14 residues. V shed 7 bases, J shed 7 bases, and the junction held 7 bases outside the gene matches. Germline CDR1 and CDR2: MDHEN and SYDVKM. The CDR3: CASMVQGINSPLHF. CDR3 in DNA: TGTGCCAGCATGGTACAGGGGATAAATTCACCCCTCCACTTT.

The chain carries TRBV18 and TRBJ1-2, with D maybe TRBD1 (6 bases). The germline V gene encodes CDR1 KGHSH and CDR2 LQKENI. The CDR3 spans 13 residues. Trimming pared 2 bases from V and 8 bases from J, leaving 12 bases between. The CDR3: CASSPGGGSGYTF. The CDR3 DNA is TGTGCCAGCTCACCAGGCGGGGGCTCGGGCTACACCTTC.

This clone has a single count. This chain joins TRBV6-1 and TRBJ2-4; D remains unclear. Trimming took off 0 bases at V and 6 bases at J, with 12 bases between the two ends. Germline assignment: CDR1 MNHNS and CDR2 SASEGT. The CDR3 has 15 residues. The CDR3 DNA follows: TGTGCCAGCAGTGAAGCGACACAGCTCCGAAACATTCAGTACTTC. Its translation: CASSEATQLRNIQYF.